Sequencing of this TCR beta chain was carried out in a study of T cells in narcolepsy. Study-wide context: Donors had narcolepsy type 1 or type 2, or were healthy controls.

Study results and caveats: Comparing one patient's CSF and blood CD4+ clonotypes highlighted HCRT- and TRIB2-specific autoreactive clonotypes. In some patient and control memory CD4+ samples, autoreactive clones were absent. Blood of same and different patients, but not healthy controls, reportedly held recurring autoreactive clonotypes.

For this clone: The antigen is undetermined.

Sequencing was performed with immunoSEQ multiplex PCR; in TCRdb, only in-frame clones are kept and a portion is missing. The sample includes 25,000 to 35,000 clones, about four fifths of them seen just once. The clonotype was recovered from a human donor in good health. Source material: memory (CD45RA-) CD4+ T cells from blood.

Here the CDR3 reads CASSPRLASYEQYF. As DNA, the CDR3 is TGTGCCAGCAGCCCGAGACTAGCATCTTACGAGCAGTACTTC. The chain combines TRBV7-2 with TRBJ2-7, with TRBD2 identical over 7 bases. Losses at the gene ends were 5 bases for V and 4 bases for J; bases not matched to a gene: 8. There are 14 residues in the CDR3. CDR1 and CDR2 from the germline V gene are SGHTA and FQGNSA.